The subject of this entry is one T cell receptor (beta chain). Its antigen is still unknown. Germline loops: CDR1 SGHRS, CDR2 YFSETQ. Trimming removed 2 bases at V and 0 bases at J, with 15 bases between. The CDR3 is 16 residues long. The sample is drawn from a study of chemoradiotherapy in HPV16-positive cancers. Whole-study context: A couple of HPV16-positive patients' cells yielded candidate HPV-specific clones and common motifs.

Clones were read by immunoSEQ multiplex PCR, and TCRdb kept only the in-frame ones, dropping some. The repertoire has approximately 5,400 clones, roughly 90% of them found once; the top ten carry under 2.5%. Over chemoradiotherapy, repertoires were sampled more than once. Whole-study results and caveats: During treatment, candidate HPV-specific clones and E7-related motifs expanded in tumor. Functional assays defining HPV-specific T cells used only a couple of HPV16-positive patients.

This clonotype was sampled from a human donor with HPV-associated anogenital cancer. The source was blood, collected from a patient who underwent chemoradiotherapy. The chain joins TRBV5-1 to TRBJ2-7, with a possible D match to TRBD2 (5 bases). The DNA of the CDR3 is TGCGCCAGCAGCTTACGGAGCGGTTTTCCCTCCTACGAGCAGTACTTC. This encodes CASSLRSGFPSYEQYF.